This T cell receptor beta chain came from a study of shared clonotypes between healthy human individuals (dated by TCRdb to about 2020). With regard to the full study: Two women and a few men aged 18 to 49 years were included in the cohort. For each donor, CD4 naive and CD4 memory were each run on three plates, CD8 naive on two plates, and CD8 memory on one plate. To estimate repertoire size and how much clonotype sharing occurs between individuals, the study deeply sequenced the blood TCR repertoires of five healthy adults. To increase sequencing depth and limit assay-specific biases, different laboratories used diverse techniques to prepare libraries and sequence TCR repertoires. Between about 0.85 and 9.5 billion PBMCs per donor were obtained by leukapheresis. Study-wide conclusions, independent of this receptor: Across four donors, approximately 4.6% of naive CD4, approximately 3.6% of naive CD8, about 2.3% of memory CD4, and approximately 0.4% of memory CD8 clonotypes were shared. Because the study included only a small number of donors, the genetic and exposure-history diversity represented was limited. Sampling was restricted to blood, and TCR repertoires in tissues likely differ from the TCR repertoires found in blood. Incomplete sequencing was indicated by rarefaction of sorted-subset datasets, despite the large sequencing depth. Naive subsets generally had larger estimated clonotype richness than memory subsets. Pairwise subsampling indicated that sequencing depth was expected to affect the degree of clonotype sharing among donors. Clonotypes shared by all four sorted-subset donors showed higher generation probabilities than non-shared clonotypes.

From its cysteine to its phenylalanine, the CDR3 spans 12 amino acids. Left in the record is the CDR3 DNA by itself, 36 bases read in frame from the first base. The germline V gene (reference sequence) gives CDR1 as MNHEY and CDR2 as SMNVEV. Between the V and J ends, shortened by 3 bases and 7 bases respectively, the junction contains 7 bases. In the case of this clone: Its antigen specificity is not known. Nothing much larger sits one base from this clone, and base qualities are not available. Different DNA sequences within this sample yield the same CDR3.

Using the deep immunoSEQ assay, TCR CDR3 regions were amplified from genomic DNA by multiplex PCR. Genomic DNA extracted from each cell subset was distributed evenly over all wells of several immunoSEQ 96-well plates, and each plate served as one replicate. For sorted subsets, around 200 ng genomic DNA, equal to tens of thousands of T cell genomes, was loaded into each replicate PCR. Purified libraries were measured with a Qubit 3.0 fluorometer, size-checked on a Bioanalyzer 2100, and measured again with the KAPA Library Quantification kit. Every immunoSEQ 96-well plate was sequenced on a dedicated single-read 150-cycle Illumina NextSeq 550 flow cell. The original methods were these. The immunoSEQ output contained only junctional sequences without quality scores, so filtering could not match that applied to full-length reads. To assign V/J genes and CDR3, sequences were annotated using PyIR, a Python wrapper for IgBLAST v1.9, with IMGT germline references. Reads were filtered out if the reads had weak V/J assignments (E-value above 1e-6), no CDR3, stop codons, out-of-frame junctions, or ambiguous translated residues. V3J clonotypes were defined as sequences sharing the same inferred V gene, J gene, and CDR3 amino acid sequence. The percentage overlap between two repertoires was calculated by dividing the number of shared unique clonotypes by the size of the smaller repertoire. Richness of each repertoire was evaluated using RTK rarefaction, the Chao1 estimator, and Recon v2.1 estimates of unobserved clonotypes. Generation probabilities for all TCRbeta clonotypes obtained by the gDNA method from a handful of donors were computed using OLGA. Entries here come from immuneACCESS through TCRdb and include only in-frame sequences with V and J called. Some clones fail to appear in such tables; in the studies checked, an unresolved V gene covers under half of the shortfall, and the cause of the remainder is unknown. Clonal size and the V and J genes are those of that table, whereas D and trimming came from the DNA. This sample holds over 2,000,000 clones; approximately 92% were observed only once. The ten largest clones capture about 1.6% of the sample.

For the CD8 naive samples, CD45RO-negative cells were positively selected for CCR7, yielding a CD45RA+CCR7+ population from which TemRA cells were excluded. The donors were healthy, HIV-negative adults with no recently reported acute infections or vaccinations. All donors were Caucasian adults living in Nashville, Tennessee, USA. After blood collection by leukapheresis, PBMCs were isolated using Ficoll-Histopaque density gradient centrifugation and then cryopreserved in the vapor phase of liquid nitrogen. Analytical flow cytometry was used to check the purity and quantity of each magnetically sorted T cell population. Genomic DNA was isolated from every sorted fraction and measured by UV absorbance on a Nanodrop 2000c.

This clonotype originated in a man between 18 and 29 years old in good health. Some clones in this sample may be carry-over from other donors' samples. Sequenced: naive CD8+ T cells from PBMCs. In the paper's terms, the cell subset or site label means: CD45RA+CCR7+. The receptor chain draws on TRBV27 and TRBJ2-1, with no confidently assigned D gene. The CDR3 protein sequence reads: CASSFRANEQFF. The nucleotides read TGTGCCAGCAGTTTCCGGGCGAATGAGCAGTTCTTC.